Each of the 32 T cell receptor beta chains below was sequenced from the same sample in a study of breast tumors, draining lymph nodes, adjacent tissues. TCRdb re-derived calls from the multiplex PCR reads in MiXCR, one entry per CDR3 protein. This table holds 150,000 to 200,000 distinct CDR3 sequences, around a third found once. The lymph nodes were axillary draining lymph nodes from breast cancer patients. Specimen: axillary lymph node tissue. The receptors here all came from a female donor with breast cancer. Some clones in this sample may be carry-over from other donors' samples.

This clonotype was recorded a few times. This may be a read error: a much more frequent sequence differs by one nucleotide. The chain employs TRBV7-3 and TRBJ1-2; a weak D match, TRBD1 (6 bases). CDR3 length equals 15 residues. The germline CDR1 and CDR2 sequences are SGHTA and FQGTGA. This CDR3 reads CASSLTGGAAGGYPF. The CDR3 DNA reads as TGTGCCAGCAGCTTAACGGGAGGGGCCGCGGGGGGCTACCCCTTC.

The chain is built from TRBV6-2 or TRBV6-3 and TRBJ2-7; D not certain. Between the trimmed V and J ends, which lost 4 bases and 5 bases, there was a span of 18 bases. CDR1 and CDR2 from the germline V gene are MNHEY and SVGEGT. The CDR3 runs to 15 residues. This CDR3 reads CASSFSLEIGDEQYF. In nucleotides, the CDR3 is TGTGCCAGCAGTTTCTCGCTCGAAATTGGCGACGAGCAGTACTTC.

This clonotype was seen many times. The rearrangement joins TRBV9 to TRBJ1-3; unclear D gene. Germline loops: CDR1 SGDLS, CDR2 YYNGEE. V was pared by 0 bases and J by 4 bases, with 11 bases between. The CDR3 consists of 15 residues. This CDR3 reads CASSVAPKPGNTIYF. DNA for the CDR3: TGTGCCAGCAGCGTAGCCCCGAAGCCGGGAAACACCATATATTTT.

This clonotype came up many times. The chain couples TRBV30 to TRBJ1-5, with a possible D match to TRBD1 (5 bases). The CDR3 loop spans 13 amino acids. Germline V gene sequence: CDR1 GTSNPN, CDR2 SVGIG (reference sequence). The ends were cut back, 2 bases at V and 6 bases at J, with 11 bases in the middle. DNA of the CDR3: TGTGCCTGGAGTCCTACTGGGGGTCAGCCCCAGCATTTT. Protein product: CAWSPTGGQPQHF.

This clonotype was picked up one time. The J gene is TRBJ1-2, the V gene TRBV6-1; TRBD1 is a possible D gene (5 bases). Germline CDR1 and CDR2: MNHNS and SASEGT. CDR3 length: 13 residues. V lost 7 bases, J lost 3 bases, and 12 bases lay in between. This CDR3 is CASTGGTDYGYTF. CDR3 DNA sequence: TGTGCCAGCACCGGAGGGACCGACTATGGCTACACCTTC.

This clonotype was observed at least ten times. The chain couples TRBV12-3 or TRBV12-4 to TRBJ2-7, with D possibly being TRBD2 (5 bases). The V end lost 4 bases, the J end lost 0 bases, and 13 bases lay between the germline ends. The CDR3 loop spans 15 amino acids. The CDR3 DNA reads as TGTGCCAGCAGTTCTGCTTTTGGGAGCTCCTACGAGCAGTACTTC. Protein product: CASSSAFGSSYEQYF.

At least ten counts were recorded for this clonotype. In DNA form, the CDR3 reads TGTGCGACCCGGGACAGGGCTTCTGGCTACACCTTC. Translation gives CATRDRASGYTF. This chain uses TRBV19 with TRBJ1-2, with 9 positions matching TRBD1. In germline, CDR1 is LNHDA, CDR2 SQIVND (reference sequence). CDR3 size: 12 residues.

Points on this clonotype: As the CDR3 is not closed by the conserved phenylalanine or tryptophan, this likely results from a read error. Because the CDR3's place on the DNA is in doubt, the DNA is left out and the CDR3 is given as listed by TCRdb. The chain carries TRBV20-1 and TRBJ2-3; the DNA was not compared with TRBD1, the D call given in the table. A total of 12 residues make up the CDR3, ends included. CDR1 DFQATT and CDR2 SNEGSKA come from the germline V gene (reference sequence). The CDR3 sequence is CSAREVRTGALY.

This CDR3 is CASSVSPGDTQYF. Here the CDR3 DNA reads TGTGCCAGCAGTGTCAGTCCCGGGGATACGCAGTATTTT. The chain links TRBV2 to TRBJ2-3; D is unclear. V lost 4 bases, J lost 6 bases, and 11 bases lay in between. Germline V gene sequence: CDR1 SNHLY, CDR2 FYNNEI. This CDR3 contains 13 residues.

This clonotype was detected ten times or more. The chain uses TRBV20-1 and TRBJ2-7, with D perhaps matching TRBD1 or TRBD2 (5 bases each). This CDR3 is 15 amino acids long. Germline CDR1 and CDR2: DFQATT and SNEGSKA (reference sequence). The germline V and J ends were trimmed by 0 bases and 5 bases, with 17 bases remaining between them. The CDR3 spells CSARDFQGTRNEQYF. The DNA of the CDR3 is TGCAGTGCTAGAGATTTTCAGGGAACTAGGAACGAGCAGTACTTC.

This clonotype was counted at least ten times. The CDR3 loop is CASITQGLSGNTIYF. In DNA, the CDR3 is TGTGCCAGCATCACCCAGGGTTTATCTGGAAACACCATATATTTT. This chain uses TRBV2 with TRBJ1-3, with a possible D match to TRBD1 (5 bases). The length of the CDR3 is 15 residues. Germline CDR1 reads SNHLY; CDR2 reads FYNNEI. Deletions cut 7 bases from V and 1 base from J, with 14 bases between.

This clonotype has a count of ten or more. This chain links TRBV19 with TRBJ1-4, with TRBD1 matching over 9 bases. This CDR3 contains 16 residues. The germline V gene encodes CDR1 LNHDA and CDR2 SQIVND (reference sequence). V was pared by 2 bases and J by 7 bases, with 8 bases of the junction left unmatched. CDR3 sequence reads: CASSIIPGTGSEKLFF. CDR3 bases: TGTGCCAGTAGTATAATCCCCGGGACAGGGTCTGAAAAACTGTTTTTT.

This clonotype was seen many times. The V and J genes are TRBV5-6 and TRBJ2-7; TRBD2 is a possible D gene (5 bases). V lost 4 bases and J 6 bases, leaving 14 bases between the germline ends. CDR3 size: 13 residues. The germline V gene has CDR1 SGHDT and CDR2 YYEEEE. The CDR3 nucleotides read TGTGCCAGCAGCGAACTAGAATCGCGCGAGCAGTACTTC. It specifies CASSELESREQYF.

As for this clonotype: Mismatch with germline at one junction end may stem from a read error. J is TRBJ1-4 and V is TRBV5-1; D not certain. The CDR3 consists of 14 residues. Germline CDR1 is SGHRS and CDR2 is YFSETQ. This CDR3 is CASRERAPNEKLFF. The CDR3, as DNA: TGTGCCAGCAGAGAGAGGGCTCCGAATGAAAAACTGTTTTTT. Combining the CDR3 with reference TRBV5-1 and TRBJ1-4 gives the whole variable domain KAGVTQTPRYLIKTRGQQVTLSCSPISGHRSVSWYQQTPGQGLQFLFEYFSETQRNKGNFPGRFSGRQFSNSRSEMNVSTLELGDSALYLCASRERAPNEKLFFGSGTQLSVL.

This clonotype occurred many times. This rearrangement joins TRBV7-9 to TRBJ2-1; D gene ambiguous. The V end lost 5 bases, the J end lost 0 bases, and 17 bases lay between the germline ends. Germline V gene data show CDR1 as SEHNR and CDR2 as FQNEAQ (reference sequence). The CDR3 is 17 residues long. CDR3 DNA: TGTGCCAGCAGCCCGGAGTCACGGGCTCACTCCTACAATGAGCAGTTCTTC. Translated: CASSPESRAHSYNEQFF.

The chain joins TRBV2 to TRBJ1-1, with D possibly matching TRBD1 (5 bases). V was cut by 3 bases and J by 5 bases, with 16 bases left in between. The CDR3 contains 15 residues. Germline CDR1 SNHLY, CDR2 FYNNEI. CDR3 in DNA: TGTGCCAGCAGTGACTCGGAGGGGAGTTGGACTGAAGCTTTCTTT. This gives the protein CASSDSEGSWTEAFF.

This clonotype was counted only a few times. CDR3 DNA sequence: TGTGCCAGCAGTGCTCCGGGACAGGTTAATGAAAAACTGTTTTTT. Translation: CASSAPGQVNEKLFF. V gene TRBV6-1 combines with J gene TRBJ1-4; 8 bases fit TRBD1. CDR1 MNHNS and CDR2 SASEGT come from the germline V gene. V trimming: 4 bases; J trimming: 4 bases; junction bases outside the gene matches: 5. The CDR3 runs to 15 residues.

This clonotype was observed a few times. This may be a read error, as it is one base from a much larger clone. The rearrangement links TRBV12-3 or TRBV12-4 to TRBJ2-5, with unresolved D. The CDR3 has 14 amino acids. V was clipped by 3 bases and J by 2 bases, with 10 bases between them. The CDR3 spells CASSFYRLQETQYF. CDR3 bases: TGTGCCAGCAGTTTCTACCGGCTGCAAGAGACCCAGTACTTC.

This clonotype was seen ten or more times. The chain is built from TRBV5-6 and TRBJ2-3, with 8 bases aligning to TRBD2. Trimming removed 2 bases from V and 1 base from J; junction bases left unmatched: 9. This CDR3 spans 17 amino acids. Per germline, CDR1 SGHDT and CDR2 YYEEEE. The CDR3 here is CASSFRRGATGTDTQYF. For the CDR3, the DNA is TGTGCCAGCAGCTTTAGGCGGGGGGCGACGGGCACAGATACGCAGTATTTT.

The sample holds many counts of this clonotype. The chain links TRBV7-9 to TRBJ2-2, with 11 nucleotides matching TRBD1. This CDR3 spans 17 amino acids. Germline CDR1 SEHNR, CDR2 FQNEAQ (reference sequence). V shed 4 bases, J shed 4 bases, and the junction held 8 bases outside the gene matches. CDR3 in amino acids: CASSSKGQGALTGELFF. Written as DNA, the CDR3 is TGTGCCAGCAGCTCAAAAGGACAGGGGGCGCTCACCGGGGAGCTGTTTTTT. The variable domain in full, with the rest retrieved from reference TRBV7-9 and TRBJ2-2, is DTGVSQNPRHKITKRGQNVTFRCDPISEHNRLYWYRQTLGQGPEFLTYFQNEAQLEKSRLLSDRFSAERPKGSFSTLEIQRTEQGDSAMYLCASSSKGQGALTGELFFGEGSRLTVL.

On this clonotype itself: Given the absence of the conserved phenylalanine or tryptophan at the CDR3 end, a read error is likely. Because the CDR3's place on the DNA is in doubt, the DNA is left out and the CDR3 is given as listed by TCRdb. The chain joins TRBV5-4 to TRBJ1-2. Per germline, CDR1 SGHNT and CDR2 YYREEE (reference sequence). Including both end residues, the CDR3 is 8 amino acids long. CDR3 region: CASSFWTS.

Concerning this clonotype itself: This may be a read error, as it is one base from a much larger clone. DNA for the CDR3: TGTGCCAGCAACCCCCGGGGTTACGAGCAGTACTTC. Its translation: CASNPRGYEQYF. The chain employs TRBV27 and TRBJ2-7, with D maybe TRBD2 (5 bases). CDR1 and CDR2 from the germline V gene are MNHEY and SMNVEV (reference sequence). The CDR3 sequence is 12 residues long. Trimming stripped 7 bases from V and 4 bases from J, with 11 bases between.

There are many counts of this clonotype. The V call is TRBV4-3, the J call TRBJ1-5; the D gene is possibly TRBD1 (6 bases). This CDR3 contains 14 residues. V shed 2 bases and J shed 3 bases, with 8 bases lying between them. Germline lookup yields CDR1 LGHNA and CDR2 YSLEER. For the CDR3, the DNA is TGCGCCAGCAGCCAAACAGGGATCAATCAGCCCCAGCATTTT. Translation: CASSQTGINQPQHF.

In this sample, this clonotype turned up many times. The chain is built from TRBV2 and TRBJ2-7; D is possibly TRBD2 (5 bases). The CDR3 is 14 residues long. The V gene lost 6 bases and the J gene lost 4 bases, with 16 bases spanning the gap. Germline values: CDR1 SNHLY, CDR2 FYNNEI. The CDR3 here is CASRAGIRAYEQYF. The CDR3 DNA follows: TGTGCCAGCAGGGCCGGGATCCGCGCTTACGAGCAGTACTTC.

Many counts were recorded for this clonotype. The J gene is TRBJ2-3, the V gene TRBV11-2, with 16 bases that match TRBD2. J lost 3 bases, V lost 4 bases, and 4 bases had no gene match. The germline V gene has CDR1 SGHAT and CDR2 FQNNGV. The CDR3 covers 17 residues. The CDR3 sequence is CASSSGTSGRVTDTQYF. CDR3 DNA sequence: TGTGCCAGCAGCTCCGGGACTAGCGGGAGGGTAACAGATACGCAGTATTTT.

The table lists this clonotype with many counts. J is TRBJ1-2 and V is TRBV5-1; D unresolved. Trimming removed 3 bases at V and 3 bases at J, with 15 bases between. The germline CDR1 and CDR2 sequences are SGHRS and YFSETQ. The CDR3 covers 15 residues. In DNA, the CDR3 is TGCGCCAGCAGCTCCGAGCCGACGGACTACTATGGCTACACCTTC. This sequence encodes CASSSEPTDYYGYTF.

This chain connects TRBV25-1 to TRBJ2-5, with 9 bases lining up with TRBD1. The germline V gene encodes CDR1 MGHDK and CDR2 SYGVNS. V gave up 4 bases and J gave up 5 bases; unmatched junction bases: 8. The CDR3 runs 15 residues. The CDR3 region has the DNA TGTGCCAGCAGTGGCCAGGGACAGGGAGGGGAGACCCAGTACTTC. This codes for CASSGQGQGGETQYF.

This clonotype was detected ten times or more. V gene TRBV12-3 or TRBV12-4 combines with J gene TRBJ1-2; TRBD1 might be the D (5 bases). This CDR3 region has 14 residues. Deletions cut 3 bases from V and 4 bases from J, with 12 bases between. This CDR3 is CASSLFQGPYGYTF. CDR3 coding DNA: TGTGCCAGCAGTTTGTTCCAGGGACCCTATGGCTACACCTTC.

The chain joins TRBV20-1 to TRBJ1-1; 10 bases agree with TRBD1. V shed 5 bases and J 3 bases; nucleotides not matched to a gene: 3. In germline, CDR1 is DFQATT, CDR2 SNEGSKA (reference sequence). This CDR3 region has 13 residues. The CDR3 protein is CSAVTGGDTEAFF. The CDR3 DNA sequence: TGCAGTGCTGTGACAGGGGGCGACACTGAAGCTTTCTTT.

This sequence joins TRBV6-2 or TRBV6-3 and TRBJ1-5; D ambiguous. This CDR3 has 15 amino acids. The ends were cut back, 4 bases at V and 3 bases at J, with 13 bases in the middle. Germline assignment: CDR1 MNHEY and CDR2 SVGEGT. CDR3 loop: CASSWVRTSNQPQHF. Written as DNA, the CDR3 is TGTGCCAGCAGTTGGGTACGGACGTCCAATCAGCCCCAGCATTTT.

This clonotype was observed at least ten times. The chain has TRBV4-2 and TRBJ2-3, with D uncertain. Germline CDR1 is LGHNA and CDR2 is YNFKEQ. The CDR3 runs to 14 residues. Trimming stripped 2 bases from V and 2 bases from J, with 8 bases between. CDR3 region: CASSQYGTTDTQYF. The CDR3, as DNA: TGTGCCAGCAGCCAATATGGAACCACAGATACGCAGTATTTT.

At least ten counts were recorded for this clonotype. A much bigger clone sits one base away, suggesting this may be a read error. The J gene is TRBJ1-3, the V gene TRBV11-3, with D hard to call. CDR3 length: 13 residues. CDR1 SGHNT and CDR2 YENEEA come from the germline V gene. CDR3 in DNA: TGTGCCAGCAGCTTCACCATTGGAACCACCATATATTTT. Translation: CASSFTIGTTIYF.